This paragraph reports one TCR beta chain. V dropped 6 bases and J dropped 6 bases, with 8 bases sitting between them. The CDR3 extends over 12 amino acids. Germline V CDR1 and CDR2: KGHSH, LQKENI. The record originates from a study of T-cell memory formation after mild COVID-19. About the research overall: TCR clusters were mostly donor specific.

TCRdb processed the 5' RACE reads anew with MiXCR; each CDR3 protein has one entry. There are hundreds of thousands of distinct CDR3 sequences in the sample; around a sixth occur only once, and about a fifth lies in the top ten. The specimen sequenced was PBMCs or a T cell subset sorted from them (not recorded which). The origin of this receptor is a man aged 18 to 29 who had mild COVID-19 (a few samples of this study predate the infection). Cell type and time point are not known. The chain uses TRBV18 and TRBJ1-4; D remains unclear. This CDR3 is CASSATYEKLFF. The CDR3, as DNA: TGTGCCAGCTCGGCGACGTATGAAAAACTGTTTTTT.